The text below deals with one T cell receptor (beta chain). Antigen: not known. V was trimmed by 7 bases and J by 7 bases, leaving 5 bases between them. CDR1 and CDR2 (germline): LGHNT, FRNRAP. The CDR3 covers 10 residues. The sample is drawn from a study of early stage breast cancer tumors. Overall study: Average read coverage per sample was 9 to 10-fold.

Study-level results: In most of the 16 patients, blood comparison separated tumor from normal breast.

Sequenced by immunoSEQ multiplex PCR; TCRdb stores in-frame clones only, minus some. Of some 70,000 clones listed, around 80% are singletons. The chain has TRBV12-5 and TRBJ1-5; no reliable D call. The sequenced sample consisted of blood. The clonotype was recovered from a person in their sixties with breast cancer. CDR3 sequence reads: CASVGQPQHF. In DNA form, the CDR3 reads TGTGCTAGTGTTGGCCAGCCCCAGCATTTT.